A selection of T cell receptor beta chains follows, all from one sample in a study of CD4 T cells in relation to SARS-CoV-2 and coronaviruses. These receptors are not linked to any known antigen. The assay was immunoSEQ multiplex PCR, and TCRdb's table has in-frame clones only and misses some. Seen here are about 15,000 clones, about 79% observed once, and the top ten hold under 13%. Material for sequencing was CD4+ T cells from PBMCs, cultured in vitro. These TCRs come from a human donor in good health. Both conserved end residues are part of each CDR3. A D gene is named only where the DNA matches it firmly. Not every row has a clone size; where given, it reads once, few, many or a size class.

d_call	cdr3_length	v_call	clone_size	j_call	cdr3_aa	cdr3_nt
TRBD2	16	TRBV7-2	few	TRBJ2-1	CASSSQAGAIYNEQFF	TGTGCCAGCAGCTCACAAGCGGGGGCCATCTACAATGAGCAGTTCTTC
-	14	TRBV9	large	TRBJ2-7	CASSLSPASHEQYF	TGTGCCAGCAGCCTCTCCCCAGCGTCCCACGAGCAGTACTTC
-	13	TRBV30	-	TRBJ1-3	CALETGPGNTIYF	TGTGCCTTAGAGACAGGCCCTGGAAACACCATATATTTT
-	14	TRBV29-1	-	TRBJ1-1	CSVEDQRRNTEAFF	TGCAGCGTTGAAGATCAGAGAAGGAACACTGAAGCTTTCTTT
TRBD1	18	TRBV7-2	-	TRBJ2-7	CASSLSEWDTGGSYEQYF	TGTGCCAGCAGCTTATCGGAGTGGGACACAGGGGGCTCCTACGAGCAGTACTTC
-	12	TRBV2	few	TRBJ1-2	CASSENTYGYTF	TGTGCCAGCAGTGAAAACACCTATGGCTACACCTTC
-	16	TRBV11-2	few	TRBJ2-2	CASSRDSASNTGELFF	TGTGCCAGCAGCAGAGACAGCGCTTCGAACACCGGGGAGCTGTTTTTT
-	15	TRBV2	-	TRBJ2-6	CASSESVPGANVLTF	TGTGCCAGCAGTGAATCGGTGCCTGGGGCCAACGTCCTGACTTTC
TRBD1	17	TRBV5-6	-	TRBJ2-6	CASSPDRGTSGANVLTF	TGTGCCAGCAGCCCCGACAGGGGGACATCTGGGGCCAACGTCCTGACTTTC
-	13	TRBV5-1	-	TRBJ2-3	CASSPQDGAPWDF	TGCGCCAGCAGCCCCCAGGACGGAGCTCCCTGGGATTTT
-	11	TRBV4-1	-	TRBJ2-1	CASSHYNEQFF	TGCGCCAGCAGCCACTACAATGAGCAGTTCTTC
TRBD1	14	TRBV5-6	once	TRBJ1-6	CASSLGQGESPLHF	TGTGCCAGCAGCTTGGGACAGGGGGAATCACCCCTCCACTTT
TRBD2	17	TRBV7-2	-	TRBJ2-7	CASSPAPGLARTYEQYF	TGTGCCAGCAGTCCTGCACCGGGACTAGCGCGCACCTACGAGCAGTACTTC
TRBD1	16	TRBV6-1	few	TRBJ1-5	CASSDVGTGWDQPQHF	TGTGCCAGCAGTGACGTTGGGACAGGGTGGGATCAGCCCCAGCATTTT
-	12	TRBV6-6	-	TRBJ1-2	CASSYSENGYTF	TGTGCCAGCAGTTACTCGGAGAATGGCTACACCTTC
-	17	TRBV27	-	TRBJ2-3	CASSPWAIRTPTDTQYF	TGTGCCAGCAGTCCATGGGCCATCCGCACCCCCACAGATACGCAGTATTTT
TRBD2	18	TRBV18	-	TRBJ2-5	CASSQGLAGASYQETQYF	TGTGCCAGCTCACAGGGACTAGCGGGGGCCTCGTACCAAGAGACCCAGTACTTC
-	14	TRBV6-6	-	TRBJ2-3	CASSYSISTDTQYF	TGTGCCAGCAGTTACTCTATCAGCACAGATACGCAGTATTTT
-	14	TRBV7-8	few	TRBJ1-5	CASSLGDFNQPQHF	TGTGCCAGCAGCTTAGGCGATTTCAATCAGCCCCAGCATTTT
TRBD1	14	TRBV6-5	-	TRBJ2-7	CASSGTEAFYEQYF	TGTGCCAGCAGCGGGACAGAAGCTTTCTACGAGCAGTACTTC
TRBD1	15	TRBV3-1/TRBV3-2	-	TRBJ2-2	CASSLQSRDRGGLFF	TGTGCCAGCAGCCTCCAGTCCCGGGACAGGGGTGGGCTGTTTTTT
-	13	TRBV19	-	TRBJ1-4	CASAPRTNEKLFF	TGTGCCAGCGCACCAAGAACTAATGAAAAACTGTTTTTT
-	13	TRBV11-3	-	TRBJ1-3	CASSLDPGNTIYF	TGTGCCAGCAGCTTAGACCCTGGAAACACCATATATTTT
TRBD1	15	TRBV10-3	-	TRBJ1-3	CAISDTGVSGNTIYF	TGTGCCATCAGTGACACAGGGGTCTCTGGAAACACCATATATTTT
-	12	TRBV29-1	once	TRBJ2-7	CSGRRAGDEQYF	TGCAGCGGACGCAGGGCCGGAGACGAGCAGTACTTC
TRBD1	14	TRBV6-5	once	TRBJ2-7	CASAGTGSSNEQYF	TGTGCCAGTGCCGGGACAGGGTCCTCGAACGAGCAGTACTTC
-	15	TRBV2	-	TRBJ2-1	CASSERVSSYNEQFF	TGTGCCAGCAGTGAGCGGGTGAGCTCCTACAATGAGCAGTTCTTC
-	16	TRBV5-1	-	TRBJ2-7	CASSWTLGGGGYEQYF	TGCGCCAGCAGCTGGACCCTTGGAGGGGGAGGCTACGAGCAGTACTTC
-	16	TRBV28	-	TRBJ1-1	CASSLQGLLRSTEAFF	TGTGCCAGCAGTTTGCAGGGTCTCTTGAGGAGCACTGAAGCTTTCTTT
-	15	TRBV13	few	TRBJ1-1	CASSFPPSRNTEAFF	TGTGCCAGCAGCTTCCCCCCCTCTCGGAACACTGAAGCTTTCTTT
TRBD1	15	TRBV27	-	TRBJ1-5	CASSPGQGRDQPQHF	TGTGCCAGCAGTCCAGGACAGGGAAGGGATCAGCCCCAGCATTTT
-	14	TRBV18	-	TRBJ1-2	CASSPPLQGDGYTF	TGTGCCAGCTCACCACCGTTACAGGGTGATGGCTACACCTTC
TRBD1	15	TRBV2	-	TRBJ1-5	CASRGTGVSNQPQHF	TGTGCCAGCAGAGGGACAGGGGTCAGCAATCAGCCCCAGCATTTT